Sequencing of this T cell receptor (beta chain) was carried out in a study of cytomegalovirus exposure and HLA in healthy donors. Study at large: The approximately 120 million unique TCR beta sequences, from approximately 170 million T cells, were found by an earlier analysis.

General study points: A later analysis found TCR association rates differed by HLA locus, highest for DRB1 and lowest for HLA-C.

With 0 bases removed from V and 4 bases from J, the gap between germline ends came to 9 bases. CDR1 SGHRS and CDR2 YFSETQ come from the germline V gene. The CDR3 consists of 14 residues. The PCR had 60 Vbeta and 13 Jbeta primers. The method was immunoSEQ multiplex PCR; TCRdb's version includes in-frame clones alone and lacks a portion of them. The data hold around 160,000 clones, with around 84% observed a single time. Worth noting for this clone: The antigen is unknown.

The clonotype comes from a man aged 35-49 years in good health and CMV-seropositive. The sequenced material came from PBMCs. V usage is TRBV5-1 and J usage is TRBJ2-3; D call uncertain. The CDR3, as DNA: TGCGCCAGCAGCTTGGCTCGAGGCCCAGATACGCAGTATTTT. This encodes CASSLARGPDTQYF.